This TCR beta chain was sequenced in a study of Ad26.COV2.S vaccination and SARS-CoV-2 variants (dated by TCRdb to 2020 to 2022). For context, the study as a whole: Vaccine-arm donors were drawn from COV1001, a multicentre, randomized, double-blind, placebo-controlled phase I-IIa trial of Ad26.COV2.S in healthy adults. Ad26.COV2.S was administered intramuscularly at a dose of 5x10^10 or 1x10^11 viral particles, either as one shot or as two shots given 56 days apart. TCRbeta repertoire sequencing was used to assess the specificity and breadth of SARS-CoV-2-reactive T cell receptors after Ad26.COV2.S vaccination. The TCR-sequenced set comprised about 32 samples: some 20 Ad26.COV2.S vaccine recipients, 5 placebo recipients and 8 SARS-CoV-2 convalescent individuals. Participants in the trial were split at random into five groups of five each, receiving low-dose or high-dose Ad26.COV2.S once or twice, or else placebo on both occasions. Investigators did not know the trial group allocation while performing experiments and assessing outcomes.

TCRbeta CDR3 regions were sequenced with the immunoSEQ Assay. After extraction, genomic DNA underwent amplification by bias-controlled multiplex PCR, followed by high-throughput sequencing. Concerning the study's data processing: To quantify the absolute abundance of every unique TCRbeta CDR3 region, sequences were collapsed and filtered. Usable DNA was measured by amplifying reference genes present in all nucleated cells, and TCRbeta template counts were normalized to that usable DNA to estimate T cell fraction. Repertoire TCRs were annotated as SARS-CoV-2-specific by exact matching of V gene, CDR3 amino acid sequence and J gene to a known reactive TCR set. The reference SARS-CoV-2 TCR set came from MIRA and was filtered for enrichment in COVID-19-positive ImmuneCODE repertoires, removing public or cross-reactive TCRs. Using the MIRA antigens, annotated TCRs were further analysed by specific ORF or by position within an ORF. Breadth was defined as annotated unique rearrangements over total unique productive rearrangements; depth was the summed frequency of those rearrangements. Two-sided Wilcoxon rank-sum tests were used to compare TCR breadth between groups. TCRdb limited this immuneACCESS table to in-frame rearrangements with V and J called. A share of clones is missing; checked studies link under half to unresolved V genes, and the rest is unexplained. That table gives V, J and clone size, and the DNA gave D and trimming. Here the sample has roughly 300,000 clones; around 89% occur a single time. Roughly 5% of the sample lies in the top ten.

What the research found in general, with its limitations: Comparable non-spike TCR breadth was observed between vaccine and placebo recipients, consistent with only spike being contained in the vaccine. Ad26.COV2.S recipients had higher spike-specific TCR breadth than placebo recipients (P = 0.0014). Comparing responses between vaccine doses or regimens was not something the study was powered to do. After vaccination, spike-specific CD8+ and CD4+ T cell responses were reported to show substantial breadth. The authors noted that the TCR breadth and depth analyses may have underestimated total T cell responses.

The junction shows trimming of 1 base on V and 3 bases on J, plus 19 bases between the germline ends. The germline V gene (reference sequence) supplies CDR1 PRHDT and CDR2 FYEKMQ. The CDR3 has 18 amino acids, counting the end cysteine and phenylalanine. This entry keeps only the CDR3 DNA: 54 bases, framed from base 1. This clone was counted between two and nine times. What antigen it recognizes has not been identified. Base quality data are lacking; no much larger clone is found one base away. Read against the paper, the sample's treatment or condition label means: about 20 received Ad26.COV2.S at low or high dose, single or two shots; 5 received placebo; per-sample allocation not given. For vaccine and placebo recipients, repertoires were sequenced using samples collected on day 63 after the first injection. In Cohort 1b, 25 to 30 adults aged 18-55 years were enrolled at a single site in Boston, USA, between 29 July and 7 August 2020. As a vaccine, Ad26.COV2.S was a replication-incompetent adenovirus type 26 vector that expressed a prefusion-stabilized SARS-CoV-2 spike protein derived from the original Wuhan strain.

Recombination joined TRBV13 with TRBJ1-5; 5 matching bases give a weak D call of TRBD1. The input for sequencing was peripheral blood, taken in a trial of Ad26.COV2.S vaccine versus placebo. This clonotype originated in a person between 18 and 65 years old who received the Ad26.COV2.S COVID-19 vaccine or a placebo. The nucleotides read TGTGCCAGCAGCTTAGTGTTTTCGGGGGTCATATCCAATCAGCCCCAGCATTTT. Its protein product is CASSLVFSGVISNQPQHF.